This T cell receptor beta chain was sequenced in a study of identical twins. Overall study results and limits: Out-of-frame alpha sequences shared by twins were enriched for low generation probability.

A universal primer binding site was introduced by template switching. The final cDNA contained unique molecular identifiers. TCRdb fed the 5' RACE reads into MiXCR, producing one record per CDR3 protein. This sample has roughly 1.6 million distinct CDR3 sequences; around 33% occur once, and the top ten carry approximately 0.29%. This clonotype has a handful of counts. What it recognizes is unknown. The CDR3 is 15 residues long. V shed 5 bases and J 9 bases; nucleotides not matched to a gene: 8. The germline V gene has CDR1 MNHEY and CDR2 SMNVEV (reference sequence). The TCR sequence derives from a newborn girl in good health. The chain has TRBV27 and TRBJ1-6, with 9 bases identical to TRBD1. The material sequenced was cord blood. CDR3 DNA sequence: TGTGCCAGCAGTCCCTCCGGACAGGGGACTTCACCCCTCCACTTT. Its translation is CASSPSGQGTSPLHF.